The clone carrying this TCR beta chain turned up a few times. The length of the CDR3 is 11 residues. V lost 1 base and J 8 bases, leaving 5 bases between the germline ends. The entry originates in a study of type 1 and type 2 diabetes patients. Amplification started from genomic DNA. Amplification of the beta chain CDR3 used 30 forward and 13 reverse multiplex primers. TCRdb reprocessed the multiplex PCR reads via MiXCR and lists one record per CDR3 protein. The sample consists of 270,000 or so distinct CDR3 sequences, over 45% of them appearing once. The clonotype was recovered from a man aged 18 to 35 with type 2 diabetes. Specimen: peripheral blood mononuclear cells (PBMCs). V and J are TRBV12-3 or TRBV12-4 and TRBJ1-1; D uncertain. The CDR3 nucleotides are TGTGCCAGCAGTTTAGGGTTAGAAGCTTTCTTT. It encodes CASSLGLEAFF.